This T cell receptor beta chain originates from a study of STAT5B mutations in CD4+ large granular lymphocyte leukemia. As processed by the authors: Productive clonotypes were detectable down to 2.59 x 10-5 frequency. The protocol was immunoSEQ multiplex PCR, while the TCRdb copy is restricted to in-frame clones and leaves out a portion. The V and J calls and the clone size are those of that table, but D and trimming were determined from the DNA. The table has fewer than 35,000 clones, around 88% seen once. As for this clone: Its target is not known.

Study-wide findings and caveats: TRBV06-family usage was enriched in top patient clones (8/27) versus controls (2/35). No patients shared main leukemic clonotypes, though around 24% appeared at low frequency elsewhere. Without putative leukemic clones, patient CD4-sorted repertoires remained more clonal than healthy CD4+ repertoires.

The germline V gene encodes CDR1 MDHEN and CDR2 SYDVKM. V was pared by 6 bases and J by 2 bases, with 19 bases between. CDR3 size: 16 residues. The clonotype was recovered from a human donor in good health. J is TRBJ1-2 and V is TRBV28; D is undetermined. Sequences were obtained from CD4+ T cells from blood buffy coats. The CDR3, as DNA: TGTGCCAGCAGCCCAACCCTCGGGCAGAGGAACTATGGCTACACCTTC. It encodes CASSPTLGQRNYGYTF.